Below, one T cell receptor beta chain is given with its context. In its sample, this clonotype was seen a few times. Its recognized antigen is unknown. This may come from a read error, since a much larger clone is one base off. The data originate from a study of CD8+CD57+ T cells in acquired aplastic anemia (dated by TCRdb to between 2018 and 2020). In the study overall: On average, sorted CD4+ and CD8+ cells yielded around 3.5 ug of extracted DNA, with a range of about 0.18 to 27.4 ug. CD8+CD57+ expansion was defined as frequency above the mean frequency observed in healthy subjects.

Genomic DNA served as template for TCR beta VDJ combination and CDR3 sequence profiling. An Illumina HiSeq 2000 was the platform used for TCR repertoire sequencing. Per the source publication's procedure: Repertoires were assessed using TRBV/TRBJ rearrangement plots, CDR3 size and DJ length profiles, and Simpson's diversity index. The most abundant DNA sequence in the deep sequencing data was taken as the immunodominant clone. CDR3 amino acid sequences were checked for sharing across subjects and were also compared against the VDJdb database and published repertoires. TCRdb's own reprocessing of the public reads used fastp at Q25 and MiXCR and kept productive beta chains. Identical CDR3 protein sequences are pooled into one entry, listed with their most common genes and DNA. The V and J calls and clone size are TCRdb's, not the authors'. The sample yields 450,000 to 600,000 distinct CDR3 sequences; approximately 32% were counted once. Of the sample, less than 0.85% is held by the ten largest clones.

From its cysteine to its phenylalanine, the CDR3 spans 12 amino acids. Solely the CDR3 DNA is kept, with 36 bases framed from the first base. As encoded in the germline V gene, CDR1 is SGHTA while CDR2 is FQGNSA. Patients chosen for sequencing had shown expansion of CD8+CD57+ cells by flow cytometry. Every patient had severe acquired aplastic anemia, diagnosed using the International Study of Aplastic Anemia and Agranulocytosis and Camitta criteria. No therapy had been received by the patients at the time of blood sampling. The study deep-sequenced TCR repertoires of sorted CD4+ and CD8+ blood T cells from severe aplastic anemia patients and healthy subjects. Patients were enrolled in the USA under clinicaltrials.gov protocols 00001620, 01623167, 00001397, 00071045, 00081523 and 00961064. Ficoll-Paque density gradient centrifugation was used to isolate peripheral blood mononuclear cells. Before DNA extraction, CD4+ and CD8+ T cells were sorted with FACS or magnetic beads.

Points the paper makes about the study in general: Roughly 30 CD8+ CDR3 sequences were found to be shared between patients and controls, but these sequences appeared to be highly expressed in patients and within the immunodominant clones of the patients. Between patients and healthy controls, no significant difference in CD8+ Simpson's diversity was found (P=0.060).

The TCR was taken from a human donor with aplastic anemia. Sample: sorted CD4+, CD8+, or CD8+CD57+ T cells (not recorded which) from PBMCs. The rearrangement joined TRBV7-2 to TRBJ1-1, with no reliable assignment of the D segment. The CDR3 region: CASRRVNTETFF. The nucleotide sequence is TGTGCCAGCCGAAGGGTGAACACTGAAACTTTCTTT.